These 30 T cell receptor beta chains came from one sample sequenced in a study of blood T cell repertoires in COVID-19. Libraries were prepared by immunoSEQ multiplex PCR; TCRdb keeps only in-frame clonotypes and omits some of them. The sample has more than 300,000 clones, 92% seen once. Sequencing input: PBMCs or T cells enriched from blood (not recorded which). The source is a woman aged 25 to 39 who had recovered from COVID-19.

V usage is TRBV27 and J usage is TRBJ2-1, with D unclear. The CDR3 loop spans 15 amino acids. Germline assignment: CDR1 MNHEY and CDR2 SMNVEV (reference sequence). The V end lost 5 bases, the J end lost 8 bases, and 19 bases lay between the germline ends. The CDR3 region has the DNA TGTGCCAGCAGTCCAATCCAGACACCGTACGATGAGCAGTTCTTC. Encoded protein: CASSPIQTPYDEQFF.

The genes are TRBV19 and TRBJ1-1, with 7 bases fitting TRBD1. V lost 7 bases and J lost 3; bases outside the gene matches: 8. The CDR3 contains 14 residues. Germline values: CDR1 LNHDA, CDR2 SQIVND (reference sequence). The CDR3 protein is CASTSTGVDTEAFF. CDR3 bases: TGTGCCAGTACAAGCACAGGGGTGGACACTGAAGCTTTCTTT.

The chain links TRBV20-1 to TRBJ2-2, with D perhaps TRBD2 (5 bases). Germline CDR1 DFQATT, CDR2 SNEGSKA (reference sequence). The CDR3 spans 11 residues. Deletions cut 6 bases from V and 9 bases from J, with 11 bases between. This CDR3 reads CSAFGGRELFF. The CDR3 DNA reads TGCAGTGCATTTGGAGGCCGGGAGCTGTTTTTT.

This chain uses TRBV7-6 with TRBJ1-3; 9 nucleotides align to TRBD1. Germline CDR1 SGHVS, CDR2 FNYEAQ. The CDR3 covers 18 residues. The V gene end was trimmed by 6 bases and the J gene end by 0 bases; junction bases not matched to a gene: 12. For the CDR3, the DNA is TGTGCCAGCAGTCCTAGGACAGGGGTGTCAAACTCTGGAAACACCATATATTTT. Protein product: CASSPRTGVSNSGNTIYF.

The chain joins TRBV5-1 to TRBJ2-2, with D unclear. Trimming took off 2 bases at V and 1 base at J, with 3 bases between the two ends. CDR3 length: 13 amino acids. Germline V gene data show CDR1 as SGHRS and CDR2 as YFSETQ. The CDR3 is CASSFKNTGELFF. In DNA, the CDR3 is TGCGCCAGCAGCTTTAAGAACACCGGGGAGCTGTTTTTT.

V usage is TRBV7-8 and J usage is TRBJ1-5; maybe TRBD1 (6 bases). Germline CDR1 SGHVS, CDR2 FQNEAQ. The CDR3 is made up of 16 amino acids. V gave up 2 bases and J gave up 3 bases, with 14 bases separating them. DNA of the CDR3: TGTGCCAGCAGCTTAACAGTACGGACAGTCAATCAGCCCCAGCATTTT. Encoded protein: CASSLTVRTVNQPQHF.

The rearrangement uses TRBV24-1 and TRBJ2-7; D might be TRBD1 (6 bases). The germline V gene encodes CDR1 KGHDR and CDR2 SFDVKD. V was cut by 9 bases and J by 0 bases, with 14 bases left in between. This CDR3 contains 14 residues. The CDR3 reads CATSDRFGSYEQYF. The CDR3 region has the DNA TGTGCCACCTCAGACAGGTTCGGCTCCTACGAGCAGTACTTC.

The V and J genes are TRBV23-1 and TRBJ1-1; TRBD1 agrees at 8 bases. TRBV23-1 is assigned to the ORF class and has an uncertain function. The J segment lost 6 bases and the V segment lost 0 bases, leaving 12 bases of the junction unmatched. The CDR3 length is 17 residues. The CDR3 spells CASSQSIKGQGNPEAFF. The CDR3 DNA reads as TGCGCCAGCAGTCAATCGATTAAAGGACAGGGAAACCCTGAAGCTTTCTTT.

This rearrangement joins TRBV3-1 (or the pseudogene TRBV3-2) to TRBJ2-1; D unclear. This CDR3 is 14 amino acids long. Trimming removed 4 bases from V and 5 bases from J, with 12 bases in between. Per germline, CDR1 LGHDT and CDR2 YNNKEL (reference sequence). The chain's CDR3 is CASSPTVQNNEQFF. The CDR3, as DNA: TGTGCCAGCAGCCCTACCGTACAGAACAATGAGCAGTTCTTC.

The chain links TRBV28 to TRBJ1-6, with D unresolved. Trimming shortened V by 5 bases and J by 7 bases, and 12 bases separated the two germline ends. Germline V gene sequence: CDR1 MDHEN, CDR2 SYDVKM. This CDR3 has 14 amino acids. CDR3 in amino acids: CASSTPGGNSPLHF. The CDR3 coding sequence is TGTGCCAGCAGTACGCCGGGAGGAAATTCACCCCTCCACTTT. Combining the CDR3 with reference TRBV28 and TRBJ1-6 gives the whole variable domain DVKVTQSSRYLVKRTGEKVFLECVQDMDHENMFWYRQDPGLGLRLIYFSYDVKMKEKGDIPEGYSVSREKKERFSLILESASTNQTSMYLCASSTPGGNSPLHFGNGTRLTVT.

This clone appeared once. The chain has TRBV27 and TRBJ2-1; 11 bases match TRBD2. Losses at the gene ends were 6 bases for V and 12 bases for J; bases not matched to a gene: 13. Germline V gene lookup returns CDR1 MNHEY and CDR2 SMNVEV (reference sequence). The length of the CDR3 is 15 residues. This CDR3 is CASRPGTSGYEGQFF. In DNA form, the CDR3 reads TGTGCCAGCAGGCCCGGGACTAGCGGCTACGAGGGGCAGTTCTTC.

The gene calls are TRBV7-2 and TRBJ1-5; D uncertain. The CDR3 covers 14 residues. Deletions cut 2 bases from V and 4 bases from J, with 9 bases between. In germline, CDR1 is SGHTA, CDR2 FQGNSA. The CDR3 DNA reads as TGTGCCAGCAGCTTAACCCCAGTGAATCAGCCCCAGCATTTT. Protein sequence: CASSLTPVNQPQHF.

This clone was recorded only once. The genes are TRBV6-5 and TRBJ1-2, with no clear D. Germline values: CDR1 MNHEY, CDR2 SVGAGI. V was clipped by 10 bases and J by 4 bases, with 16 bases between them. This CDR3 has 13 amino acids. This chain's CDR3 is CATSGESGYGYTF. CDR3 sequence (DNA): TGTGCCACCTCAGGTGAATCTGGCTATGGCTACACCTTC.

This chain connects TRBV9 to TRBJ1-1; D unclear. Trimming removed 0 bases at V and 6 bases at J, with 9 bases between. Germline V CDR1 and CDR2: SGDLS, YYNGEE. The CDR3 runs 13 residues. The chain's CDR3 is CASSVGPEPEAFF. As DNA, the CDR3 is TGTGCCAGCAGCGTAGGACCGGAGCCTGAAGCTTTCTTT.

The rearrangement uses TRBV6-2 or TRBV6-3 and TRBJ2-4, with D perhaps TRBD2 (6 bases). V lost 1 base to trimming and J lost 3 bases, with 10 bases between them. This CDR3 comprises 15 residues. From germline, CDR1 is MNHEY and CDR2 SVGEGT. The CDR3 nucleotides read TGTGCCAGCAGTTACTGGCGGGAACTCAAAAACATTCAGTACTTC. As protein: CASSYWRELKNIQYF.

The J gene is TRBJ1-6, the V gene TRBV1; TRBD1 is the table's D call and was not checked against the DNA. TRBV1 counts as a pseudogene. This CDR3 is 13 amino acids long. CDR3 DNA: TGCACCAGCCTACAGAACTATAATTCACCCCTCCACTTT. This gives the protein CTSLQNYNSPLHF.

The chain joins TRBV29-1 to TRBJ2-4; D is perhaps TRBD1 (5 bases). This CDR3 is 12 amino acids long. The V end lost 4 bases, the J end lost 7 bases, and 11 bases lay between the germline ends. The germline gives CDR1 SQVTM, CDR2 ANQGSEA. In DNA, the CDR3 is TGCAGCGTTGCTGAGACAGAGAACATTCAGTACTTC. Translated, it gives CSVAETENIQYF.

The genes are TRBV28 and TRBJ1-5; D perhaps matches TRBD1 (6 bases). This CDR3 has 14 residues. Germline values: CDR1 MDHEN, CDR2 SYDVKM. The germline V and J ends were trimmed by 4 bases and 3 bases, with 10 bases remaining between them. The CDR3 is CASSSDSLNQPQHF. In DNA, the CDR3 is TGTGCCAGCAGTTCGGACAGCCTCAATCAGCCCCAGCATTTT.

CDR3 coding DNA: TGTGCCAGTAGTATCGGGGGGTTTGCCCGCTTGAACACTGAAGCTTTCTTT. Translated: CASSIGGFARLNTEAFF. The V and J genes are TRBV19 and TRBJ1-1, with a weak D call TRBD1 (5 bases). Germline-derived CDR1 and CDR2 are LNHDA and SQIVND (reference sequence). The CDR3 consists of 17 residues. V was clipped by 3 bases and J by 0 bases, with 17 bases between them.

The chain combines TRBV4-3 with TRBJ1-2, with 9 bases that match TRBD1. Germline values: CDR1 LGHNA, CDR2 YSLEER. The CDR3 extends over 13 amino acids. With 4 bases clipped from V and 8 bases from J, the junction kept 5 bases outside the gene matches. The CDR3: CASSRGQGHGYTF. CDR3 DNA: TGCGCCAGCAGCCGAGGACAGGGGCACGGCTACACCTTC.

The chain joins TRBV3-1 (or the pseudogene TRBV3-2) to TRBJ1-6, with D possibly matching TRBD1 (5 bases). CDR1 LGHDT and CDR2 YNNKEL come from the germline V gene (reference sequence). This CDR3 has 14 amino acids. V gave up 3 bases and J gave up 6 bases, with 9 bases separating them. CDR3 sequence (DNA): TGTGCCAGCAGCCACGGGGGTACTAATTCACCCCTCCACTTT. It yields the protein CASSHGGTNSPLHF.

This sequence joins TRBV2 and TRBJ1-6, with a tentative D call TRBD1 (6 bases). The CDR3 length is 14 residues. The V end lost 7 bases, the J end lost 10 bases, and 17 bases lay between the germline ends. Germline CDR1 reads SNHLY; CDR2 reads FYNNEI. CDR3 nucleotides: TGTGCCAGCACGGGCACACAGGGAGTCTCACCCCTCCACTTT. It encodes CASTGTQGVSPLHF.

This rearrangement joins TRBV20-1 to TRBJ2-1, with TRBD2 identical over 8 bases. Trimming removed 3 bases from V and 5 bases from J; junction bases left unmatched: 6. Germline CDR1 reads DFQATT; CDR2 reads SNEGSKA (reference sequence). This CDR3 is 14 amino acids long. In nucleotides, the CDR3 is TGCAGTGCTAGTCCACTAGCGGAGAACAATGAGCAGTTCTTC. The encoded protein is CSASPLAENNEQFF.

This clone has only a few counts. The rearrangement links TRBV4-1 to TRBJ2-7, with D perhaps matching TRBD1 (6 bases). With 0 bases removed from V and 3 bases from J, the gap between germline ends came to 15 bases. CDR1 MGHRA and CDR2 YSYEKL come from the germline V gene. CDR3 size: 16 residues. CDR3 loop: CASSQDSQSGDYEQYF. CDR3 coding DNA: TGCGCCAGCAGCCAAGATAGCCAGTCAGGGGACTACGAGCAGTACTTC.

This clone was detected once. The chain couples TRBV19 to TRBJ2-5, with D tentatively TRBD2 (6 bases). CDR1 is LNHDA, CDR2 SQIVND, per germline (reference sequence). The CDR3 contains 13 residues. V dropped 5 bases and J dropped 2 bases, with 9 bases sitting between them. As DNA, the CDR3 is TGTGCCAGTAGTTTAGGGACTCAAGAGACCCAGTACTTC. It specifies CASSLGTQETQYF. Using reference TRBV19 and TRBJ2-5 for the parts outside the CDR3, the full variable domain is DGGITQSPKYLFRKEGQNVTLSCEQNLNHDAMYWYRQDPGQGLRLIYYSQIVNDFQKGDIAEGYSVSREKKESFPLTVTSAQKNPTAFYLCASSLGTQETQYFGPGTRLLVL.

The genes are TRBV27 and TRBJ2-3; 9 nucleotides align to TRBD1. The V segment lost 7 bases and the J segment 3 bases; nucleotides outside the gene matches: 2. In germline, CDR1 is MNHEY, CDR2 SMNVEV (reference sequence). The CDR3 is 13 amino acids. CDR3 in DNA: TGTGCCAGCATGGACAGGGGAACAGATACGCAGTATTTT. Amino acid sequence: CASMDRGTDTQYF.

This clone was observed a single time. The chain links TRBV5-1 to TRBJ2-1; 8 bases align to TRBD2. The CDR3 sequence is 16 residues long. Trimming cost V 4 bases and J 0 bases; bases outside gene matches: 6. The germline V gene encodes CDR1 SGHRS and CDR2 YFSETQ. In DNA, the CDR3 is TGCGCCAGCAGCACGTCCCTAGCGGGCTCCTACAATGAGCAGTTCTTC. Protein product: CASSTSLAGSYNEQFF.

This chain uses TRBV5-6 with TRBJ1-3; D is ambiguous. The germline CDR1 and CDR2 sequences are SGHDT and YYEEEE. Trimming shortened V by 4 bases and J by 2 bases, and 19 bases separated the two germline ends. This CDR3 contains 17 residues. The CDR3 is CASSPELAGLPGNTIYF. The CDR3 DNA is TGTGCCAGCAGCCCGGAACTTGCAGGTTTACCTGGAAACACCATATATTTT.

The V and J genes are TRBV30 and TRBJ1-5; 9 bases fit TRBD1. The V segment lost 5 bases and the J segment 9 bases; nucleotides outside the gene matches: 5. The length of the CDR3 is 12 residues. Germline V CDR1 and CDR2: GTSNPN, SVGIG (reference sequence). CDR3: CAWAGTGTPQHF. In DNA form, the CDR3 reads TGTGCCTGGGCCGGGACAGGGACGCCCCAGCATTTT.

The chain carries TRBV18 and TRBJ1-6; 7 bases line up with TRBD1. Germline V lookup: CDR1 KGHSH, CDR2 LQKENI. V gave up 1 base and J gave up 5 bases; unmatched junction bases: 2. CDR3 length: 15 residues. The chain's CDR3 is CASSPRDSNNSPLHF. The CDR3 coding sequence is TGTGCCAGCTCACCACGGGACAGTAATAATTCACCCCTCCACTTT.